The table lists the clone carrying this T cell receptor beta chain with many counts. The authors prepared the TCRbeta library with unique molecular identifiers. TCRdb independently ran MiXCR on the PCR reads; one entry per CDR3 protein. In the table there are about 640,000 distinct CDR3 sequences, roughly 15% of which are singletons. These data belong to a study of T-cell reconstitution after alpha-beta-depleted transplantation in children. Trimming removed 0 bases at V and 0 bases at J, with 12 bases between. The germline gives CDR1 DFQATT, CDR2 SNEGSKA (reference sequence). This CDR3 has 15 residues.

This sample comprised PBMCs from the stem cell graft donor, obtained from the stem cell graft. This rearrangement joins TRBV20-1 to TRBJ2-7; D ambiguous. The TCR was taken from a human donor who donated a stem cell graft to a child with acute myeloid leukemia. CDR3 amino acids: CSARDDTKSSYEQYV. The DNA of the CDR3 is TGCAGTGCTAGAGATGACACAAAAAGCTCCTACGAGCAGTACGTC.